What follows are 32 T cell receptor beta chains derived from one specimen sequenced in a study of shared clonotypes between healthy human individuals. The repertoire was sequenced with immunoSEQ multiplex PCR; TCRdb's copy has only in-frame clones and lacks some. The sample gives over a million clones, roughly 74% of which show up once; approximately 0.5% is in the top ten. The specimen sequenced was memory CD4+ T cells from PBMCs. Subset reported: CD45RA-negative fraction. Receptors originate from a man aged 18 to 30 in good health. Some clones in this sample may be carry-over from other donors' samples.

On this clone itself: One end of the junction fails to match germline, which may point to a read error. The CDR3 DNA sequence: TGTGCCAGCAGTTTCTCGGCTAGCAGAGATACGCAGTATTTT. Translating gives CASSFSASRDTQYF. The chain uses TRBV28 and TRBJ2-3; D possibly corresponds to TRBD2 (5 bases). CDR1 and CDR2 (germline): MDHEN, SYDVKM. This CDR3 contains 14 residues.

CDR3 coding DNA: TGTGCCAGCAGCTTACTAGCGGGAGGCGAGCAGTACTTC. Its protein product is CASSLLAGGEQYF. The J gene is TRBJ2-7, the V gene TRBV7-3; 11 nucleotides line up with TRBD2. After removal of 2 bases from V and 6 bases from J, the junction contained 0 bases not matched to a gene. Germline loops: CDR1 SGHTA, CDR2 FQGTGA. There are 13 residues in the CDR3.

V gene TRBV2 combines with J gene TRBJ1-5; 7 nucleotides line up with TRBD1. Looked up from germline, CDR1 is SNHLY and CDR2 is FYNNEI. The CDR3 is 14 amino acids. After removal of 6 bases from V and 7 bases from J, the junction contained 9 bases not matched to a gene. The CDR3 spells CASRNRGSGQPQHF. The DNA for the CDR3 is TGTGCCAGCAGAAACAGGGGTTCCGGGCAGCCCCAGCATTTT.

The chain links TRBV5-1 to TRBJ1-2, with 7 bases aligning to TRBD1. The J segment lost 0 bases and the V segment lost 3 bases, leaving 8 bases of the junction unmatched. This CDR3 contains 16 residues. Looked up from germline, CDR1 is SGHRS and CDR2 is YFSETQ. The DNA of the CDR3 is TGCGCCAGCAGCTCCGAGGGAGGGGGCACTAACTATGGCTACACCTTC. Amino acid sequence: CASSSEGGGTNYGYTF.

This clone was seen a single time. V is TRBV5-4 and J is TRBJ1-4; no firm D call. Trimming left V 5 bases short and J 0 bases short, with 17 bases between. The CDR3 length is 17 residues. Germline V lookup: CDR1 SGHNT, CDR2 YYREEE (reference sequence). The CDR3 region has the DNA TGTGCCAGCAGTGAGATCCGGGGAACTGCAACTAATGAAAAACTGTTTTTT. The encoded protein is CASSEIRGTATNEKLFF. Based on the CDR3 plus reference TRBV5-4 and TRBJ1-4, the full variable domain is ETGVTQSPTHLIKTRGQQVTLRCSSQSGHNTVSWYQQALGQGPQFIFQYYREEENGRGNFPPRFSGLQFPNYSSELNVNALELDDSALYLCASSEIRGTATNEKLFFGSGTQLSVL.

The chain is built from TRBV19 and TRBJ1-2; no firm D call. The CDR3 is made up of 14 amino acids. Trimming shortened V by 7 bases and J by 1 base, and 13 bases separated the two germline ends. Per germline, CDR1 LNHDA and CDR2 SQIVND (reference sequence). The CDR3 reads CASTPRSNNYGYTF. CDR3 nucleotide sequence: TGTGCCAGTACCCCCCGCAGTAATAACTATGGCTACACCTTC. Full variable domain (remainder filled in from reference TRBV19 and TRBJ1-2): DGGITQSPKYLFRKEGQNVTLSCEQNLNHDAMYWYRQDPGQGLRLIYYSQIVNDFQKGDIAEGYSVSREKKESFPLTVTSAQKNPTAFYLCASTPRSNNYGYTFGSGTRLTVV.

V and J are TRBV28 and TRBJ2-5; D might be TRBD2 (5 bases). Trimming pared 3 bases from V and 5 bases from J, leaving 16 bases between. Germline loops: CDR1 MDHEN, CDR2 SYDVKM. CDR3 size: 15 residues. The CDR3 nucleotides are TGTGCCAGCAGTTTCTCCCTCATTGGGAGTGAGACCCAGTACTTC. This encodes CASSFSLIGSETQYF.

The chain employs TRBV6-1 and TRBJ2-1, with 13 bases identical to TRBD2. Per germline, CDR1 MNHNS and CDR2 SASEGT. The CDR3 is 16 residues long. After removal of 4 bases from V and 2 bases from J, the junction contained 2 bases not matched to a gene. DNA of the CDR3: TGTGCCAGCAGTGGGACTAGCGGGGGCACCTACAATGAGCAGTTCTTC. Amino acid sequence: CASSGTSGGTYNEQFF.

This chain joins TRBV15 and TRBJ2-5; D is undetermined. This CDR3 comprises 12 residues. Germline CDR1 and CDR2: LNHNV and YYDKDF (reference sequence). The V and J ends lost 0 bases and 6 bases respectively, with 5 bases between them. Here the CDR3 DNA reads TGTGCCACCAGCAGAGAAGGGAAGACCCAGTACTTC. Translated, it gives CATSREGKTQYF.

On this clone: Other DNA sequences of this sample code for an identical CDR3. The chain uses TRBV28 and TRBJ1-1, with D perhaps TRBD1 (5 bases). CDR1 MDHEN and CDR2 SYDVKM come from the germline V gene. With 4 bases removed from V and 1 base from J, the gap between germline ends came to 7 bases. This CDR3 region has 13 residues. CDR3 amino acids: CASSWGGNTEAFF. CDR3 bases: TGTGCCAGCAGTTGGGGGGGGAACACTGAAGCTTTCTTT. Variable domain in full (rest from reference TRBV28 and TRBJ1-1): DVKVTQSSRYLVKRTGEKVFLECVQDMDHENMFWYRQDPGLGLRLIYFSYDVKMKEKGDIPEGYSVSREKKERFSLILESASTNQTSMYLCASSWGGNTEAFFGQGTRLTVV.

The V call is TRBV25-1, the J call TRBJ2-1; 8 nucleotides line up with TRBD1. Germline V gives CDR1 MGHDK, CDR2 SYGVNS. The V gene end was trimmed by 6 bases and the J gene end by 4 bases; junction bases not matched to a gene: 8. This CDR3 spans 15 amino acids. The CDR3 nucleotides are TGTGCCAGCAGCCAACCAGGGGGCGTATACAATGAGCAGTTCTTC. This sequence encodes CASSQPGGVYNEQFF.

This chain uses TRBV20-1 with TRBJ2-3; D perhaps matches TRBD1 (5 bases). This CDR3 has 11 residues. The germline CDR1 and CDR2 sequences are DFQATT and SNEGSKA (reference sequence). V was trimmed by 0 bases and J by 10 bases, leaving 8 bases between them. The CDR3 region has the DNA TGCAGTGCTAGAGATAGGGGCGCGCAGTATTTT. This gives the protein CSARDRGAQYF.

Remarks on this clone: The sample has other DNA sequences that encode this CDR3 too. J is TRBJ2-5 and V is TRBV9, with a weak D call TRBD1 (5 bases). The CDR3 consists of 13 residues. The germline gives CDR1 SGDLS, CDR2 YYNGEE. Trimming left V 2 bases short and J 5 bases short, with 10 bases between. CDR3 sequence reads: CASSVGLGETQYF. The CDR3, as DNA: TGTGCCAGCAGCGTGGGGCTGGGGGAGACCCAGTACTTC.

The chain carries TRBV2 and TRBJ1-1; 10 bases fit TRBD1. Germline loops: CDR1 SNHLY, CDR2 FYNNEI. Trimming at V came to 8 bases and at J to 3 bases, leaving 3 bases not matched to a gene. The CDR3 spans 13 residues. This CDR3 is CASEDRGYTEAFF. CDR3 in DNA: TGTGCCAGCGAGGACAGGGGGTACACTGAAGCTTTCTTT.

V usage is TRBV28 and J usage is TRBJ2-6; 7 nucleotides line up with TRBD1. The CDR3 loop spans 18 amino acids. Trimming took 3 bases from V and 0 from J; bases not matched to a gene: 8. Germline assignment: CDR1 MDHEN and CDR2 SYDVKM. DNA of the CDR3: TGTGCCAGCAGTTTTATGCAGGGGGTCCGCTCTGGGGCCAACGTCCTGACTTTC. Translating gives CASSFMQGVRSGANVLTF.

Comment on this clone: Other DNA sequences in the same sample also yield this CDR3. The V gene is TRBV6-6, the J gene TRBJ1-1; TRBD1 agrees at 10 bases. CDR1 is MNHNY, CDR2 SVGAGI, per germline (reference sequence). This CDR3 is built from 13 residues. V shed 6 bases and J 5 bases; nucleotides not matched to a gene: 3. CDR3 in DNA: TGTGCCAGCAGCCCGGGACAGGGGACTGAAGCTTTCTTT. Amino acids: CASSPGQGTEAFF.

The gene calls are TRBV7-8 and TRBJ2-2; 13 positions match TRBD2. This CDR3 region has 18 residues. Per germline, CDR1 SGHVS and CDR2 FQNEAQ. The V and J ends lost 5 bases and 8 bases, in that order; junction bases with no gene match: 14. CDR3 sequence: CASSPDRTSGRAGGELFF. Here the CDR3 DNA reads TGTGCCAGCAGCCCAGACCGTACTAGCGGGAGGGCCGGGGGGGAGCTGTTTTTT.

V is TRBV19 and J is TRBJ1-5, with D maybe TRBD1 (5 bases). This CDR3 spans 14 amino acids. V lost 3 bases and J lost 1, with 7 bases in between. Looked up from germline, CDR1 is LNHDA and CDR2 is SQIVND (reference sequence). In DNA form, the CDR3 reads TGTGCCAGTAGTATCAAGGGGAGCAATCAGCCCCAGCATTTT. This gives the protein CASSIKGSNQPQHF.

This chain uses TRBV30 with TRBJ2-5; D could derive from TRBD1 or TRBD2 (6 bases each). The germline CDR1 and CDR2 sequences are GTSNPN and SVGIG (reference sequence). The length of the CDR3 is 16 residues. V shed 2 bases and J shed 1 base, with 17 bases lying between them. Here the CDR3 DNA reads TGTGCCTGGAGTAGGGGGAGGACAGACCGCCAAGAGACCCAGTACTTC. Its translation is CAWSRGRTDRQETQYF. The complete variable domain, with remaining parts taken from reference TRBV30 and TRBJ2-5, reads SQTIHQWPATLVQPVGSPLSLECTVEGTSNPNLYWYRQAAGRGLQLLFYSVGIGQISSEVPQNLSASRPQDRQFILSSKKLLLSDSGFYLCAWSRGRTDRQETQYFGPGTRLLVL.

The V gene is TRBV5-6, the J gene TRBJ1-4; D ambiguous. The CDR3 has 15 amino acids. The V gene's germline CDR1 is SGHDT and CDR2 YYEEEE. Trimming stripped 4 bases from V and 5 bases from J, with 15 bases between. In DNA, the CDR3 is TGTGCCAGCAGCCGCGGGGAGTGGGAGAATGAAAAACTGTTTTTT. This codes for CASSRGEWENEKLFF.

The J gene is TRBJ2-2, the V gene TRBV28; D is uncertain. The germline gives CDR1 MDHEN, CDR2 SYDVKM. CDR3 length equals 16 residues. V lost 6 bases to trimming and J lost 0 bases, with 14 bases between them. The CDR3 region has the DNA TGTGCCAGCAGCCCCTCCAAGGCCCCGAACACCGGGGAGCTGTTTTTT. This encodes CASSPSKAPNTGELFF.

The rearrangement joins TRBV12-5 to TRBJ2-7, with unresolved D. V lost 1 base to trimming and J lost 6 bases, with 10 bases between them. CDR3 length equals 13 residues. Germline lookup yields CDR1 LGHNT and CDR2 FRNRAP. CDR3 residues: CASGLDPLAEQYF. In DNA, the CDR3 is TGTGCTAGTGGTTTGGACCCTCTGGCCGAGCAGTACTTC.

This clone was detected a few times. This chain joins TRBV4-1 and TRBJ2-6; TRBD1 might be the D (6 bases). CDR3 size: 17 residues. The V end lost 3 bases, the J end lost 4 bases, and 16 bases lay between the germline ends. The germline gives CDR1 MGHRA, CDR2 YSYEKL. The CDR3 spells CASSHPTGLLGANVLTF. Here the CDR3 DNA reads TGCGCCAGCAGCCACCCGACAGGTCTCTTAGGGGCCAACGTCCTGACTTTC.

This chain connects TRBV18 to TRBJ2-2; no reliable D call. The CDR3 totals 16 residues. Germline V gene lookup returns CDR1 KGHSH and CDR2 LQKENI. V shed 5 bases and J shed 7 bases, with 20 bases lying between them. The CDR3 nucleotides are TGTGCCAGCTCATTCACCGCACACCAAGCTCGCGGGGAGCTGTTTTTT. It is translated as CASSFTAHQARGELFF.

The chain recombines TRBV7-9 with TRBJ1-1; D is undetermined. V lost 2 bases, J lost 9 bases, and 10 bases lay in between. The length of the CDR3 is 12 residues. The germline gives CDR1 SEHNR, CDR2 FQNEAQ (reference sequence). The CDR3 protein is CASSLWVSQAFF. The CDR3 DNA reads TGTGCCAGCAGCTTATGGGTCTCTCAAGCTTTCTTT.

The chain employs TRBV5-1 and TRBJ2-5, with unresolved D. V was shortened by 0 bases and J by 1 base, with 25 bases between the two germline ends. Germline CDR1 is SGHRS and CDR2 is YFSETQ. This CDR3 comprises 20 residues. The DNA of the CDR3 is TGCGCCAGCAGCTTGGAGGGTCTGGGCAGGAGCTTCCCCCGCCAAGAGACCCAGTACTTC. Amino acid sequence: CASSLEGLGRSFPRQETQYF.

The gene calls are TRBV7-8 and TRBJ2-4; maybe TRBD1 (5 bases). V was clipped by 4 bases and J by 5 bases, with 9 bases between them. Germline V CDR1 and CDR2: SGHVS, FQNEAQ. This CDR3 region has 13 residues. CDR3 amino acids: CASSSDIENIQYF. The CDR3 region has the DNA TGTGCCAGCAGCTCGGACATAGAAAACATTCAGTACTTC.

The chain is built from TRBV18 and TRBJ1-1, with a tentative D call TRBD1 (5 bases). V was pared by 6 bases and J by 3 bases, with 17 bases between. The CDR3 length is 15 residues. Germline CDR1 KGHSH, CDR2 LQKENI. The CDR3 protein is CASSSSGGGYTEAFF. CDR3 coding DNA: TGTGCCAGCTCGTCCTCCGGGGGTGGGTACACTGAAGCTTTCTTT.

The V gene is TRBV9, the J gene TRBJ2-7; 8 positions agree with TRBD1. The CDR3 contains 14 residues. J gave up 6 bases and V 0 bases, and 5 bases lay outside the gene matches. Germline V gene lookup returns CDR1 SGDLS and CDR2 YYNGEE. Here the CDR3 reads CASSVVVTGGEQYF. The CDR3, as DNA: TGTGCCAGCAGCGTAGTTGTCACAGGGGGCGAGCAGTACTTC.

V gene TRBV27 combines with J gene TRBJ2-1; 13 bases are a match to TRBD2. V shed 7 bases, J shed 9 bases, and the junction held 6 bases outside the gene matches. CDR1 and CDR2 (germline): MNHEY, SMNVEV (reference sequence). CDR3 length: 14 residues. CDR3 DNA sequence: TGTGCCAGCATACTAGCGGGGGGGACGGGTGAGCAGTTCTTC. Its translation: CASILAGGTGEQFF.

The rearrangement uses TRBV11-1 and TRBJ2-1; the match to TRBD2 covers 8 bases. CDR1 is SGHAT and CDR2 is FQDESV in the germline V gene (reference sequence). This CDR3 has 15 residues. With 2 bases clipped from V and 2 bases from J, the junction kept 2 bases outside the gene matches. The CDR3 sequence is CASSLTSGTYNEQFF. The CDR3 DNA follows: TGTGCCAGCAGCTTAACTAGCGGAACCTACAATGAGCAGTTCTTC. The full variable domain, with the rest looked up from reference TRBV11-1 and TRBJ2-1, is EAEVAQSPRYKITEKSQAVAFWCDPISGHATLYWYRQILGQGPELLVQFQDESVVDDSQLPKDRFSAERLKGVDSTLKIQPAELGDSAMYLCASSLTSGTYNEQFFGPGTRLTVL.

The V gene is TRBV7-2, the J gene TRBJ1-2; D ambiguous. Germline V gives CDR1 SGHTA, CDR2 FQGNSA. Trimming stripped 5 bases from V and 3 bases from J, with 13 bases between. The CDR3 is 14 amino acids. CDR3 nucleotide sequence: TGTGCCAGCAGCGTACCACCCGGGCACTATGGCTACACCTTC. Its protein product is CASSVPPGHYGYTF. Supplemented by reference TRBV7-2 and TRBJ1-2, the full variable domain reads GAGVSQSPSNKVTEKGKDVELRCDPISGHTALYWYRQSLGQGLEFLIYFQGNSAPDKSGLPSDRFSAERTGGSVSTLTIQRTQQEDSAVYLCASSVPPGHYGYTFGSGTRLTVV.